Presented here are 5 T cell receptor beta chains from one specimen sequenced in a study of CD8+CD57+ T cells in acquired aplastic anemia. Selection for sequencing was limited to patients who had shown CD8+CD57+ cell expansion by flow cytometry. Genomic DNA served as template for TCR beta VDJ and CDR3 profiling. TCRdb re-called the reads through MiXCR, storing one row per CDR3 protein. The repertoire includes 200,000 to 250,000 distinct CDR3 sequences, around 50% of them detected once, and about 20% sits in the top ten. The material sequenced was sorted CD4+, CD8+, or CD8+CD57+ T cells (not recorded which) from PBMCs. The receptor set was obtained from a human donor with aplastic anemia.

V gene TRBV7-2 combines with J gene TRBJ1-4; D is ambiguous. Germline CDR1 is SGHTA and CDR2 is FQGNSA. The V gene lost 4 bases and the J gene lost 7 bases, with 19 bases spanning the gap. CDR3 length equals 16 residues. CDR3 amino acids: CASSSVGGPSGEKLFF. Here the CDR3 DNA reads TGTGCCAGCAGCTCCGTGGGTGGGCCATCTGGTGAAAAACTGTTTTTT.

As to this clonotype: Germline and junction disagree at one end, which may indicate a read error. The chain uses TRBV7-9 and TRBJ2-6, with D hard to call. This CDR3 comprises 13 residues. Germline V gives CDR1 SEHNR, CDR2 FQNEAQ (reference sequence). This CDR3 reads CASSLEPRNTEAF. CDR3 bases: TGTGCCAGCAGCTTAGAACCGCGGAACACTGAAGCTTTC.

V gene TRBV7-2 combines with J gene TRBJ2-7; TRBD1 aligns across 9 bases. The CDR3 is made up of 16 amino acids. The V gene's germline CDR1 is SGHTA and CDR2 FQGNSA. J lost 4 bases, V lost 5 bases, and 12 bases had no gene match. The CDR3 here is CASSRTGGLTSYEQYF. The CDR3 DNA sequence: TGTGCCAGCAGCCGTACAGGGGGCCTCACAAGTTACGAGCAGTACTTC.

In this sample, this clonotype turned up many times. This chain links TRBV2 with TRBJ1-5; 9 positions agree with TRBD1. The V segment lost 7 bases and the J segment 4 bases; nucleotides outside the gene matches: 5. The CDR3 has 14 residues. Germline V gene sequence: CDR1 SNHLY, CDR2 FYNNEI. CDR3 sequence (DNA): TGTGCCAGCACGGGACAGGGTTTTAATCAGCCCCAGCATTTT. Its protein product is CASTGQGFNQPQHF.

The rearrangement uses TRBV25-1 and TRBJ2-7, with 8 bases that match TRBD1. The ends lost 5 bases at V and 3 bases at J; junction bases unmatched: 6. CDR3 length equals 14 residues. Looked up from germline, CDR1 is MGHDK and CDR2 is SYGVNS. The CDR3 DNA sequence: TGTGCCAGCAGTTCGGACAGGGCGAGCTACGAGCAGTACTTC. As protein: CASSSDRASYEQYF.